These T cell receptor beta chains were read from a single sample in a study of response to subunit inactivated influenza vaccine. TCRdb passed the RT-PCR reads through MiXCR, listing each CDR3 protein once. The sample holds fewer than 750,000 distinct CDR3 sequences, around 15% seen once. Here the sequenced sample was PBMCs from blood, taken 11 to 12 days after vaccination. Receptors originate from a man aged 45-65 years who received an inactivated influenza vaccine. Both conserved end residues are part of each CDR3. D genes are given only for firm matches. A clone size is listed for some rows: how often the clone was seen (once, few, many), or a class if it is expanded.

>few|TRBD2|TRBV7-2|TRBJ2-5
TGTGCCAGCAGCTTAGGTTCCGCTAGCGGCCTTCAAGAGACCCAGTACTTC
CASSLGSASGLQETQYF
>few|-|TRBV5-4|TRBJ2-7
TGTGCCAGCAGCTCCGATCCACTTTACGAGCAGTACTTC
CASSSDPLYEQYF
>few|TRBD2|TRBV29-1|TRBJ2-3
TGCAGCGGGGGGGGGAGATACACAGATACGCAGTATTTT
CSGGGRYTDTQYF
>-|-|TRBV20-1|TRBJ2-5
TGCAGTCCCAGGGACCAACAAGAGACCCAGTACTTC
CSPRDQQETQYF
>few|-|TRBV3-1|TRBJ1-3
TGTGCCAGCAGTGCCGGTGGGGGATTCGGAAACACCATATATTTT
CASSAGGGFGNTIYF
>few|TRBD2|TRBV7-2|TRBJ2-1
TGTGCCAGCAGCTCCCTTACTAGCGGGAGGAGGGATGAGCAGTTCTTC
CASSSLTSGRRDEQFF
>-|-|TRBV7-2|TRBJ1-1
TGTGCCAGCAGCTTAGTCGGGGGGGCTACGAACACTGAAGCTTTCTTT
CASSLVGGATNTEAFF
>-|-|TRBV29-1|TRBJ2-3
TGCAGCGTTGGTTCTACGAGGGAGTATACGCAGTATTTT
CSVGSTREYTQYF
>few|-|TRBV15|TRBJ1-6
TGTGCCACCAGCACACTTAATTCACCCCTCCACTTT
CATSTLNSPLHF
>-|TRBD1|TRBV7-2|TRBJ1-6
TGTGCCAGCAGCCGGACAGGTCCACATTCACCCCTCCACTTT
CASSRTGPHSPLHF
>few|-|TRBV20-1|TRBJ2-5
TGCAGTGCTAACGAGCCGGGAAAACCGAACCAGTACTTC
CSANEPGKPNQYF
>many|TRBD1|TRBV28|TRBJ1-2
TGTGCCAGCAGTTTTAAGGGGGCGCGGGTTGGTGGCTACACCTTC
CASSFKGARVGGYTF
>-|TRBD1|TRBV6-5|TRBJ2-6
TGTGCCAGCAGTTACTCGAGGACAGGACGCCCTGGGGCCAACGTCCTGACTTTC
CASSYSRTGRPGANVLTF
>-|-|TRBV27|TRBJ1-6
TGTGCCAGCAGTAAACAGGGTCAGGGGCCCTATAATTCACCCCTCCACTTT
CASSKQGQGPYNSPLHF
>-|TRBD1|TRBV28|TRBJ1-2
TGTGCCAGCTGGGACAGCAGGAACTATGGCTACACCTTC
CASWDSRNYGYTF
>-|TRBD1|TRBV20-1|TRBJ2-1
TGCAGTGCGGACAGGGGGGCCGTTGAGCAGTTCTTC
CSADRGAVEQFF
>few|TRBD2|TRBV7-9|TRBJ2-1
TGTGCCAGCAGCTTAGTGGGAGGGCGGGAGCCCGACAATGAGCAGTTCTTC
CASSLVGGREPDNEQFF
>few|-|TRBV29-1|TRBJ2-5
TGCAGCGTCAAGTATCCAGGGGCAGAGACCCAGTACTTC
CSVKYPGAETQYF
>many|-|TRBV20-1|TRBJ2-2
TGCAGTGCTCTCCTCGTGAACACCGGGGAGCTGTTTTTT
CSALLVNTGELFF
>-|TRBD1|TRBV5-1|TRBJ2-3
TGCGCCAGCAGCTTCGGACAGGGGAGCACAGATACGCAGTATTTT
CASSFGQGSTDTQYF
>-|-|TRBV10-2|TRBJ2-7
TGCGCCAGCAGTTGGTCAGCCTACGAGCAGTACTTC
CASSWSAYEQYF
>few|-|TRBV20-1|TRBJ2-3
TGCAGTGCTAGAGAATCCAGTGGTACAGATACGCAGTATTTT
CSARESSGTDTQYF